The 20 T cell receptor beta chains in this list originate from one sample, sequenced in a study of Graves' ophthalmopathy and Graves' hyperthyroidism. The TCR beta CDR3 regions underwent amplification from RNA transcripts. After a first-round RT-PCR with HTBI primers, a second-round multiplex PCR was run. TCRdb re-analysed the multiplex PCR reads in MiXCR, keeping a single row per CDR3 protein. Among some 370,000 distinct CDR3 sequences listed, about a sixth were seen once. The specimen sequenced was peripheral blood. The receptors here all came from an adult woman with stable Graves' hyperthyroidism.

This clonotype was counted at least ten times. The chain is built from TRBV12-3 or TRBV12-4 and TRBJ2-5, with a weak D call TRBD1 (5 bases). The CDR3 is 13 amino acids. Trimming cost V 5 bases and J 5 bases, with 12 bases left between them. The CDR3 nucleotides are TGTGCCAGCAGTCGTGGACAAAGGGAGACCCAGTACTTC. Translating it yields CASSRGQRETQYF.

V and J are TRBV7-8 and TRBJ2-5; TRBD1 aligns across 8 bases. V lost 1 base and J lost 5; bases outside the gene matches: 15. The germline V gene encodes CDR1 SGHVS and CDR2 FQNEAQ. This CDR3 has 18 residues. The CDR3 protein is CASSLGSSGGAGWETQYF. Written as DNA, the CDR3 is TGTGCCAGCAGCTTAGGGTCCTCAGGGGGCGCGGGATGGGAGACCCAGTACTTC.

This clonotype was seen ten or more times. This chain links TRBV7-2 with TRBJ2-7; D gene uncertain. CDR3 length: 13 amino acids. Between the trimmed V and J ends, which lost 1 base and 3 bases, there was a span of 7 bases. Per the germline V gene, CDR1 is SGHTA and CDR2 is FQGNSA. The CDR3 region is CASSLVFLYEQYF. The CDR3 bases are TGTGCCAGCAGCTTAGTCTTCCTCTACGAGCAGTACTTC.

Only a few counts were recorded for this clonotype. The chain has TRBV12-3 or TRBV12-4 and TRBJ2-5, with 14 bases aligning to TRBD2. This CDR3 comprises 19 residues. After removal of 3 bases from V and 5 bases from J, the junction contained 14 bases not matched to a gene. The CDR3 region is CASSFGMTSGRAPLETQYF. DNA of the CDR3: TGTGCCAGCAGTTTTGGAATGACTAGCGGGAGGGCCCCACTGGAGACCCAGTACTTC.

In this sample, this clonotype turned up many times. The V call is TRBV11-1, the J call TRBJ2-7; 12 positions agree with TRBD1. This CDR3 contains 18 residues. The germline CDR1 and CDR2 sequences are SGHAT and FQDESV (reference sequence). J lost 2 bases, V lost 4 bases, and 12 bases had no gene match. DNA for the CDR3: TGTGCCAGCAGCTCGTCCGGGACAGGGGGCGGACAACCCTACGAGCAGTACTTC. This translates into CASSSSGTGGGQPYEQYF.

The sample holds many counts of this clonotype. This chain connects TRBV28 to TRBJ2-7; no firm D call. The V gene's germline CDR1 is MDHEN and CDR2 SYDVKM. The ends were cut back, 10 bases at V and 4 bases at J, with 8 bases in the middle. The CDR3 has 10 amino acids. CDR3 loop: CATGRYEQYF. DNA of the CDR3: TGTGCCACCGGACGGTACGAGCAGTACTTC.

This clonotype was picked up many times. The chain carries TRBV9 and TRBJ1-5; D is undetermined. The CDR3 totals 15 residues. Germline V gene sequence: CDR1 SGDLS, CDR2 YYNGEE. V was clipped by 4 bases and J by 5 bases, with 16 bases between them. The CDR3 here is CASSPTAYWDQPQHF. The CDR3 nucleotides read TGTGCCAGCAGCCCCACGGCCTATTGGGATCAGCCCCAGCATTTT.

This clonotype was seen repeatedly, ten times or more. The chain joins TRBV24-1 to TRBJ1-2, with 7 bases identical to TRBD1. The ends lost 5 bases at V and 5 bases at J; junction bases unmatched: 10. Germline CDR1 is KGHDR and CDR2 is SFDVKD. The CDR3 contains 15 residues. The CDR3, as DNA: TGTGCCACCAGTGGATGGACAGGAAATTATTATGGCTACACCTTC. Its protein is CATSGWTGNYYGYTF.

This clonotype occurred many times. The chain has TRBV19 and TRBJ2-7; TRBD1 matches at 8 bases. Germline V gene lookup returns CDR1 LNHDA and CDR2 SQIVND (reference sequence). V dropped 9 bases and J dropped 6; count of bases not matched to a gene: 4. The CDR3 sequence is 11 residues long. DNA of the CDR3: TGTGCCAGCGGACAGGGAGCCGAGCAGTACTTC. Translated: CASGQGAEQYF.

This clonotype showed up many times. The chain is built from TRBV12-3 or TRBV12-4 and TRBJ1-5; 7 bases line up with TRBD1. This CDR3 spans 17 amino acids. Trimming took 7 bases from V and 1 from J; bases not matched to a gene: 13. The DNA of the CDR3 is TGTGCCAGCACCTTCGTCGGCAGGGGGTTGAGCAATCAGCCCCAGCATTTT. The encoded protein is CASTFVGRGLSNQPQHF.

The table lists this clonotype with many counts. The chain uses TRBV2 and TRBJ1-5; perhaps TRBD1 as D (5 bases). V was trimmed by 7 bases and J by 7 bases, leaving 14 bases between them. The CDR3 runs to 13 residues. Per the germline V gene, CDR1 is SNHLY and CDR2 is FYNNEI. CDR3: CASTYQGGQPQHF. The CDR3, as DNA: TGTGCCAGCACTTATCAGGGAGGGCAGCCCCAGCATTTT.

This clonotype was recorded many times. The chain uses TRBV7-2 and TRBJ2-7; 9 positions match TRBD2. The CDR3 is made up of 16 amino acids. Losses at the gene ends were 5 bases for V and 0 bases for J; bases not matched to a gene: 8. Germline V gene data show CDR1 as SGHTA and CDR2 as FQGNSA. The DNA of the CDR3 is TGTGCCAGCAGCAAACGTAGCGGGGGTTCCTCCTACGAGCAGTACTTC. Translation gives CASSKRSGGSSYEQYF.

This clonotype was recorded many times. The chain employs TRBV9 and TRBJ2-2; 8 bases are shared with TRBD2. The CDR3 loop spans 14 amino acids. Germline values: CDR1 SGDLS, CDR2 YYNGEE. Trimming removed 6 bases from V and 9 bases from J; junction bases left unmatched: 10. The CDR3 is CASNRTSRRRELFF. In DNA, the CDR3 is TGTGCCAGCAACAGGACTAGCCGGAGAAGGGAGCTGTTTTTT.

This clonotype was seen at least ten times. The V gene is TRBV29-1, the J gene TRBJ2-5, with D possibly matching TRBD2 (6 bases). V lost 6 bases to trimming and J lost 2 bases, with 19 bases between them. CDR3 length: 15 amino acids. Germline CDR1 SQVTM, CDR2 ANQGSEA. The CDR3 protein is CSVRGSGRTQETQYF. The CDR3 coding sequence is TGCAGCGTGAGGGGTAGCGGAAGGACTCAAGAGACCCAGTACTTC.

This clonotype showed up many times. V is TRBV28 and J is TRBJ2-4; 7 nucleotides agree with TRBD2. CDR3 length: 13 amino acids. In germline, CDR1 is MDHEN, CDR2 SYDVKM. The V gene end was trimmed by 5 bases and the J gene end by 15 bases; junction bases not matched to a gene: 13. The CDR3 nucleotides read TGTGCCAGCAGTCCCGTCACTAGCGCTTGGCTGTACTTC. Translating gives CASSPVTSAWLYF.

The genes are TRBV10-2 and TRBJ1-5, with no clear D. Between the trimmed V and J ends, which lost 5 bases and 11 bases, there was a span of 19 bases. CDR1 and CDR2 from the germline V gene are WSHSY and SAAADI. The CDR3 runs to 14 residues. CDR3 region: CASSTSSEQRAQHF. CDR3 sequence (DNA): TGCGCCAGCAGTACGAGCTCGGAGCAGCGAGCCCAGCATTTT.

Notes on this clonotype: One junction end does not reproduce the germline sequence, and a read error may be involved. This chain connects TRBV12-3 or TRBV12-4 to TRBJ2-2, with a weak D call TRBD1 (6 bases). This CDR3 is 17 amino acids long. The CDR3 here is CASSLYNRVANTGELFF. DNA for the CDR3: TGTGCAAGCAGTTTATATAACAGGGTAGCGAACACCGGGGAGCTGTTTTTT.

This clonotype was seen many times. This chain joins TRBV27 and TRBJ2-7; D uncertain. CDR3 size: 13 residues. Germline lookup yields CDR1 MNHEY and CDR2 SMNVEV (reference sequence). V lost 0 bases to trimming and J lost 7 bases, with 10 bases between them. The CDR3 coding sequence is TGTGCCAGCAGTTTATCCCACCCTGGGGAGCAGTACTTC. It specifies CASSLSHPGEQYF.

As to this clonotype: This is likely a read error, given that the CDR3 carries no conserved phenylalanine or tryptophan at its end. The DNA is left out, because the CDR3 cannot be placed on it with certainty; the CDR3 is given as TCRdb lists it. CDR3 protein: CASRPGGRNTGELFG. The chain recombines TRBV6-1 with TRBJ2-2; TRBD1 is taken as the D call from the table, unchecked against the DNA. CDR1 MNHNS and CDR2 SASEGT come from the germline V gene. The CDR3 has 15 residues if both end residues are counted.

This clonotype was detected ten times or more. The chain is built from TRBV2 and TRBJ2-5, with D possibly being TRBD1 (5 bases). Germline lookup yields CDR1 SNHLY and CDR2 FYNNEI. V gave up 9 bases and J gave up 1 base, with 12 bases separating them. The CDR3 has 13 residues. The CDR3 loop reads CARSDSLQETQYF. CDR3 coding DNA: TGTGCCAGGTCAGACAGCCTCCAAGAGACCCAGTACTTC.